This T cell receptor (beta chain) was recovered during a study of identical twins. The sample holds a few counts of this clonotype. TCRdb reprocessed the 5' RACE reads via MiXCR and lists one record per CDR3 protein. The sample includes about 470,000 distinct CDR3 sequences, 24% of them seen just once. Germline lookup yields CDR1 SGHNT and CDR2 YYREEE (reference sequence). V gave up 0 bases and J gave up 5 bases, with 5 bases separating them. The CDR3 runs 12 residues. This sample was also put to use in a study of T cells expressing NK-cell markers. As reported in that work: It was still unclear whether expanded NKG2C+ T cell clones were HCMV specific.

The source material was CD4+ T cells sorted from blood. J is TRBJ1-2 and V is TRBV5-4, with D unresolved. This TCR was recovered from a woman in her late teens or twenties in good health. CDR3 amino acids: CASSLDDYGYTF. The DNA of the CDR3 is TGTGCCAGCAGCTTGGATGATTATGGCTACACCTTC.